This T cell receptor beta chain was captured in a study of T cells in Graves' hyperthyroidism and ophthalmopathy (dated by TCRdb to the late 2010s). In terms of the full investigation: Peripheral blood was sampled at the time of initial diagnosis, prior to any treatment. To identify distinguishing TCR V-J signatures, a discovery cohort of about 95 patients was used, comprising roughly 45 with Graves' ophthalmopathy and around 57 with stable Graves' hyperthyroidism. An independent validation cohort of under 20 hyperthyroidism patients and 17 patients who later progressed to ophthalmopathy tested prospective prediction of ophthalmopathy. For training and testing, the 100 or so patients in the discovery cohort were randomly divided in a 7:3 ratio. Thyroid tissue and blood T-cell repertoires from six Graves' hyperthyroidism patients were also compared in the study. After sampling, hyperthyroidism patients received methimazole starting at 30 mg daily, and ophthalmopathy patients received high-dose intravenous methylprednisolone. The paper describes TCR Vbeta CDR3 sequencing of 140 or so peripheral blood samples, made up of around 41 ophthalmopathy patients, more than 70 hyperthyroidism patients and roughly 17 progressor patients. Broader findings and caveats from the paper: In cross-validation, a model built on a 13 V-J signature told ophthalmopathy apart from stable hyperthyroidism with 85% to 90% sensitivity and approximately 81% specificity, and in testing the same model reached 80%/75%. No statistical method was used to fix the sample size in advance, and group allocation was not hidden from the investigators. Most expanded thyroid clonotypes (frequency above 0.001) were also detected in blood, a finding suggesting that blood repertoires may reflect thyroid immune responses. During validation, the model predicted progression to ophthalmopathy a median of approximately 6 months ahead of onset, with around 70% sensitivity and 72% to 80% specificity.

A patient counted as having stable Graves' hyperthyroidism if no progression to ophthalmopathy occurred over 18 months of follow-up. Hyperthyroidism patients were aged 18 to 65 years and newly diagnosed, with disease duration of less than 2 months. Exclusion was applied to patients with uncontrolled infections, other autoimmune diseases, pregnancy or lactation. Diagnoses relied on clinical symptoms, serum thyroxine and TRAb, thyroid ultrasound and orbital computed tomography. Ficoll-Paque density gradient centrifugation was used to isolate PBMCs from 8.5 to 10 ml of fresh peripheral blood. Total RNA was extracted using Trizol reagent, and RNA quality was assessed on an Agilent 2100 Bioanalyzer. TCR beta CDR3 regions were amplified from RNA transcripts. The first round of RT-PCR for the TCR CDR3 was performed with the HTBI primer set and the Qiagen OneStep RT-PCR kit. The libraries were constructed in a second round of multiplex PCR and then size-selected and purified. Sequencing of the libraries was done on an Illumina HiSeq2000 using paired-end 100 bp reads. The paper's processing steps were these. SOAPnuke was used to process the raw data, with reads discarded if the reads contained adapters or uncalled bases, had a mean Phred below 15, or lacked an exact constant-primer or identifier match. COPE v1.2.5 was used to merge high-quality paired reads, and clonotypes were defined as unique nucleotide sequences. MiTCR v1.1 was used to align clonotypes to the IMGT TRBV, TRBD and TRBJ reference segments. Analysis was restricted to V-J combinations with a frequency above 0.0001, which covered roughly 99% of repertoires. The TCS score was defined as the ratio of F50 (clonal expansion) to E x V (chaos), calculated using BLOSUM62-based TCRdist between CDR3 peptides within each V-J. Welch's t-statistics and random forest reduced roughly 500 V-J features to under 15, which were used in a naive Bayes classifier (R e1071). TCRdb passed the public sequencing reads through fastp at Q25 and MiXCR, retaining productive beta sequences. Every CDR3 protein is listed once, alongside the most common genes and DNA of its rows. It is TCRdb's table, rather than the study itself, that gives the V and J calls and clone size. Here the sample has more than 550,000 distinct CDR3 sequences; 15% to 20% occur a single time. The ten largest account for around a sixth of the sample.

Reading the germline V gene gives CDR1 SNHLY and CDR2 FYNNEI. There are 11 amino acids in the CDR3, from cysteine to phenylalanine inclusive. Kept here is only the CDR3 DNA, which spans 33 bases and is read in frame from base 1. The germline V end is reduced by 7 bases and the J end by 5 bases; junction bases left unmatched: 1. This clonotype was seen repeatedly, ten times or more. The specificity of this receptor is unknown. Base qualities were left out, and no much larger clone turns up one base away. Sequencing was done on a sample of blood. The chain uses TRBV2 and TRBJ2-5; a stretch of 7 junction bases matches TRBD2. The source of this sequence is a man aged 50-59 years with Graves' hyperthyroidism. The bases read TGTGCCAGCACCGGGGGGGAGACCCAGTACTTC. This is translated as CASTGGETQYF.